This T cell receptor (beta chain) was profiled in a study of regulatory T cells in long-lasting Graves disease. iRepertoire HTBI primers and Arm-PCR of CDR3 regions built TCR beta libraries. TCRdb analysed the multiplex PCR reads with MiXCR anew, one entry per CDR3 protein. The sample comprises about 430,000 distinct CDR3 sequences, 14% to 15% of which are singletons, and approximately 7.8% rests with the top ten. Regarding time point: newly diagnosed GD, antithyroid drugs for less than 3 months. Extracted RNA from PBMCs served as the source of the TCR library. An endocrinology department in Xi'an, China, supplied the patients. Study findings and constraints: Persistent patients shared 2,741 public clonotypes among themselves. Newly diagnosed patients shared fewer, at 900 to 1,000.

V gave up 6 bases and J gave up 2 bases, with 14 bases separating them. The germline V gene has CDR1 MDHEN and CDR2 SYDVKM. The CDR3 covers 14 residues. This clonotype was counted ten times or more. Its matching antigen is unknown. The same data also contributed to another study, on T cells in Graves' hyperthyroidism and ophthalmopathy.

The chain has TRBV28 and TRBJ2-7; D is perhaps TRBD1 (6 bases). This sequence originates from a woman between 35 and 50 years old with Graves disease. The material was peripheral blood mononuclear cells (PBMCs), obtained at new diagnosis, from a patient treated with antithyroid drugs. This chain's CDR3 is CASSSGQPTYEQYF. The CDR3 nucleotides are TGTGCCAGCAGCTCTGGACAGCCGACCTACGAGCAGTACTTC.